What follows are 8 T cell receptor beta chains derived from one specimen sequenced in a study of T-cell memory formation after mild COVID-19. TCRdb re-analysed the 5' RACE reads in MiXCR, keeping a single row per CDR3 protein. The table shows approximately 570,000 distinct CDR3 sequences, with roughly 18% occurring only once. The sample was PBMCs or a T cell subset sorted from them (not recorded which). The receptors were sampled from an adult woman who had mild COVID-19 (a few samples of this study predate the infection). Cell type and time point are not known.

This chain joins TRBV27 and TRBJ2-1, with 7 bases aligning to TRBD2. J gave up 7 bases and V 8 bases, and 14 bases lay outside the gene matches. CDR3 length: 15 residues. Germline CDR1 and CDR2: MNHEY and SMNVEV (reference sequence). As DNA, the CDR3 is TGTGCCAGCGCTCAGGCGGGAGTGGGGGTTAATGAGCAGTTCTTC. This encodes CASAQAGVGVNEQFF.

The CDR3 region has the DNA TGTGCCAGCAGCTTGCCCGGACAGGGGCCGAGGACAGATACGCAGTATTTT. Encoded protein: CASSLPGQGPRTDTQYF. This chain connects TRBV5-6 to TRBJ2-3; 9 nucleotides match TRBD1. Germline V lookup: CDR1 SGHDT, CDR2 YYEEEE. The length of the CDR3 is 17 residues. V trimming: 1 base; J trimming: 3 bases; junction bases outside the gene matches: 9.

The chain uses TRBV7-2 and TRBJ1-1; tentative D call: TRBD1 (5 bases). Germline CDR1 reads SGHTA; CDR2 reads FQGNSA. Trimming took 5 bases from V and 4 from J, leaving 14 bases between them. The CDR3 runs to 14 residues. Here the CDR3 DNA reads TGTGCCAGCAGCCGCCCCGACAGACGCACTGAAGCTTTCTTT. This gives the protein CASSRPDRRTEAFF. Using reference TRBV7-2 and TRBJ1-1 for the parts outside the CDR3, the full variable domain is GAGVSQSPSNKVTEKGKDVELRCDPISGHTALYWYRQSLGQGLEFLIYFQGNSAPDKSGLPSDRFSAERTGGSVSTLTIQRTQQEDSAVYLCASSRPDRRTEAFFGQGTRLTVV.

The chain carries TRBV7-6 and TRBJ2-1, with D perhaps matching TRBD1 or TRBD2 (5 bases each). V dropped 0 bases and J dropped 7 bases, with 22 bases sitting between them. The germline gives CDR1 SGHVS, CDR2 FNYEAQ. The CDR3 sequence is 18 residues long. CDR3 DNA: TGTGCCAGCAGCTTAGCGCTGAAGGGGACGTTCTTACAAAATGAGCAGTTCTTC. Amino acid sequence: CASSLALKGTFLQNEQFF.

This clonotype has more than one count but fewer than ten. V and J are TRBV5-1 and TRBJ2-2; 8 bases agree with TRBD2. V lost 3 bases and J lost 1; bases outside the gene matches: 5. This CDR3 region has 16 residues. CDR1 and CDR2 (germline): SGHRS, YFSETQ. CDR3 in DNA: TGCGCCAGCAGCTCTGGACTAGCCTGGAACACCGGGGAGCTGTTTTTT. As protein: CASSSGLAWNTGELFF.

This sequence joins TRBV7-2 and TRBJ2-2; D not resolved. Trimming removed 1 base at V and 2 bases at J, with 14 bases between. Germline values: CDR1 SGHTA, CDR2 FQGNSA. The CDR3 has 17 amino acids. The CDR3 DNA is TGTGCCAGCAGCTTAGAGGCACACCATATTAACACCGGGGAGCTGTTTTTT. Protein sequence: CASSLEAHHINTGELFF.

The chain carries TRBV20-1 and TRBJ2-1; D is possibly TRBD2 (5 bases). The ends were cut back, 5 bases at V and 2 bases at J, with 16 bases in the middle. The CDR3 has 15 residues. The germline gives CDR1 DFQATT, CDR2 SNEGSKA (reference sequence). In nucleotides, the CDR3 is TGCAGTGCTCACGCGGCGGGTAGCCCCTACAATGAGCAGTTCTTC. This sequence encodes CSAHAAGSPYNEQFF.

The J gene is TRBJ1-2, the V gene TRBV18; 10 positions agree with TRBD1. The CDR3 runs 16 residues. CDR1 and CDR2 (germline): KGHSH, LQKENI. V dropped 2 bases and J dropped 6; count of bases not matched to a gene: 9. The CDR3 bases are TGTGCCAGCTCACCAATCGGGACAGGGGATATTCATGGCTACACCTTC. It specifies CASSPIGTGDIHGYTF.